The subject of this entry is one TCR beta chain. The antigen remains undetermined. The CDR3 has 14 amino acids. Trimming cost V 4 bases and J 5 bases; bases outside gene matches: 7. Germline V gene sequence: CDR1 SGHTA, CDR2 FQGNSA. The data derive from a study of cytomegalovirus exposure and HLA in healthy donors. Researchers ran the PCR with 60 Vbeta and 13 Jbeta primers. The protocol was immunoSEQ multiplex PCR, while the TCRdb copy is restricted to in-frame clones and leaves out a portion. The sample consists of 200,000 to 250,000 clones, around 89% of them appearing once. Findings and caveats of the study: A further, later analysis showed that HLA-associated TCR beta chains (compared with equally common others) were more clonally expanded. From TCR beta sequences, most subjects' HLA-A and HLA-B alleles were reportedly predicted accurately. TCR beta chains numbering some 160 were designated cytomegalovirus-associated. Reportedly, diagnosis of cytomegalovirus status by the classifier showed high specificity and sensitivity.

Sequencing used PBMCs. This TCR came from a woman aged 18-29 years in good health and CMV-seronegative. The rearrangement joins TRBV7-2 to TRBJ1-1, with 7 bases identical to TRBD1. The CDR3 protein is CASSSDRPATEAFF. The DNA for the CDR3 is TGTGCCAGCAGCTCGGACAGGCCGGCGACTGAAGCTTTCTTT.